Listed here is a single T cell receptor (beta chain). This CDR3 is 15 amino acids long. From germline, CDR1 is MDHEN and CDR2 SYDVKM. V was clipped by 2 bases and J by 8 bases, with 13 bases between them. In TCRdb, the 5' RACE reads were re-called with MiXCR into one record per CDR3 protein. The sample lists around 47,000 distinct CDR3 sequences, around a tenth occurring once. The data derive from a study of early T cells in non-severe SARS-CoV-2 infection. This receptor was identified in an adult who was a healthcare worker with PCR-confirmed SARS-CoV-2 infection or an uninfected control (not recorded which). What was sequenced was whole blood. The rearrangement uses TRBV28 and TRBJ1-6; the D is unclear. DNA for the CDR3: TGTGCCAGCAGTTTAACTTTAGGGAGGGATTCACCCCTCCACTTT. It translates to CASSLTLGRDSPLHF.